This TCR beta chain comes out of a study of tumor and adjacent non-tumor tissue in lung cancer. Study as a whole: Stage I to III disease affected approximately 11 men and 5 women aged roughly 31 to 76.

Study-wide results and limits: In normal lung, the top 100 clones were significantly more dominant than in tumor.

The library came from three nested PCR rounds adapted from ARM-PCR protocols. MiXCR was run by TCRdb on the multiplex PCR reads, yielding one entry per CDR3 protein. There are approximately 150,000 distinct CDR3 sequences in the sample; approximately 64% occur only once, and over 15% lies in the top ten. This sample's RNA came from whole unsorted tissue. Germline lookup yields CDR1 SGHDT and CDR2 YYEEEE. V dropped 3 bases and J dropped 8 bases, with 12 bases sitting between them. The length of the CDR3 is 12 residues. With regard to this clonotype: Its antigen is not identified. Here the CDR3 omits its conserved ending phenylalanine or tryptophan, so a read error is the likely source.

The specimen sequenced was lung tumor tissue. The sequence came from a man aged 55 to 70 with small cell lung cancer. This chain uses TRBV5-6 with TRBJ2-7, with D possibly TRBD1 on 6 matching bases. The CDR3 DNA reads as TGTGCCAGCAGCTACGACAGGACCCAGCAGTACCTC. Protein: CASSYDRTQQYL.